A selection of T cell receptor beta chains follows, all from one sample in a study of PD-L1 blockade in urothelial cancer. The method was immunoSEQ multiplex PCR; TCRdb's version includes in-frame clones alone and lacks a portion of them. This sample has around 130,000 clones; around 85% occur once, and the top ten carry 2.5% to 4%. The specimen comprised PBMCs, sampled around atezolizumab (anti-PD-L1) treatment. These receptors were taken from a man in his forties or fifties with urothelial cancer. Each CDR3 is given with its conserved first and last residue. D genes are given only for firm matches. The listing skips clone size in some rows; elsewhere it reads once, few, many or a size class.

V gene: TRBV5-1
D gene: TRBD1
clone size: NA
J gene: TRBJ1-4
CDR3 length: 14
CDR3 protein: CASSFTDRDEKLFF
CDR3 DNA: TGCGCCAGCAGCTTCACGGACAGGGATGAAAAACTGTTTTTT

V gene: TRBV14
D gene: TRBD1
clone size: NA
J gene: TRBJ2-1
CDR3 length: 17
CDR3 protein: CASSPQGFGLPGREQFF
CDR3 DNA: TGTGCCAGCAGCCCACAGGGGTTTGGGCTCCCCGGTAGGGAGCAGTTCTTC

V gene: TRBV20-1
D gene: NA
clone size: few
J gene: TRBJ2-1
CDR3 length: 11
CDR3 protein: CSASSDIQQFF
CDR3 DNA: TGCAGTGCTAGTTCGGACATCCAGCAGTTCTTC

V gene: TRBV10-3
D gene: TRBD1
clone size: NA
J gene: TRBJ2-5
CDR3 length: 13
CDR3 protein: CAISGTGSETQYF
CDR3 DNA: TGTGCCATCAGCGGGACAGGGTCAGAGACCCAGTACTTC

V gene: TRBV28
D gene: NA
clone size: NA
J gene: TRBJ1-5
CDR3 length: 14
CDR3 protein: CASSLTLGNQPQHF
CDR3 DNA: TGTGCCAGCAGTCTTACTTTGGGCAATCAGCCCCAGCATTTT

V gene: TRBV10-1
D gene: TRBD2
clone size: NA
J gene: TRBJ2-1
CDR3 length: 17
CDR3 protein: CASSAGTSGLDYNEQFF
CDR3 DNA: TGCGCCAGCAGCGCCGGGACTAGCGGTCTAGATTACAATGAGCAGTTCTTC

V gene: TRBV4-2
D gene: NA
clone size: NA
J gene: TRBJ1-2
CDR3 length: 19
CDR3 protein: CASSQFLRDSAFTNYGYTF
CDR3 DNA: TGTGCCAGCAGCCAATTCCTAAGAGACAGCGCTTTTACTAACTATGGCTACACCTTC

V gene: TRBV13
D gene: NA
clone size: few
J gene: TRBJ2-3
CDR3 length: 14
CDR3 protein: CASRRGSGTDTQYF
CDR3 DNA: TGTGCCAGCAGGCGGGGTTCCGGCACAGATACGCAGTATTTT

V gene: TRBV28
D gene: TRBD1
clone size: NA
J gene: TRBJ2-7
CDR3 length: 15
CDR3 protein: CASSPLTGSSYEQYF
CDR3 DNA: TGTGCCAGCAGTCCTTTGACAGGGAGCTCCTACGAGCAGTACTTC

V gene: TRBV7-8
D gene: NA
clone size: NA
J gene: TRBJ1-5
CDR3 length: 15
CDR3 protein: CASSPSNEPLDPQHF
CDR3 DNA: TGTGCCAGCAGCCCAAGTAACGAACCACTTGATCCCCAGCATTTT

V gene: TRBV5-1
D gene: TRBD2
clone size: NA
J gene: TRBJ2-1
CDR3 length: 17
CDR3 protein: CASSFSSGRDSYNEQFF
CDR3 DNA: TGCGCCAGCAGCTTTTCTAGCGGGAGGGACTCCTACAATGAGCAGTTCTTC

V gene: TRBV5-1
D gene: NA
clone size: NA
J gene: TRBJ1-1
CDR3 length: 16
CDR3 protein: CASSLSPGQVNTEAFF
CDR3 DNA: TGCGCCAGCAGCTTGAGTCCGGGACAAGTGAACACTGAAGCTTTCTTT

V gene: TRBV11-3
D gene: NA
clone size: NA
J gene: TRBJ2-1
CDR3 length: 15
CDR3 protein: CASSPGRDSYNEQFF
CDR3 DNA: TGTGCCAGCAGCCCCGGGAGAGACTCCTACAATGAGCAGTTCTTC

V gene: TRBV19
D gene: TRBD1
clone size: NA
J gene: TRBJ1-1
CDR3 length: 15
CDR3 protein: CASVGQGPMNTEAFF
CDR3 DNA: TGTGCCAGTGTGGGACAGGGTCCGATGAACACTGAAGCTTTCTTT